Listed below are T cell receptor beta chains from one sample, sequenced in a study of OX40 agonist ivuxolimab in advanced cancers. The repertoire was sequenced with immunoSEQ multiplex PCR; TCRdb's copy has only in-frame clones and lacks some. The sample records about 17,000 clones, over 65% being singletons. The sample was CD4+ or CD8+ T cells sorted from blood, taken in a trial of the OX40 agonist ivuxolimab. These receptors all come from an adult with an advanced solid tumor such as melanoma, head and neck, liver or kidney cancer. CDR3s include the opening cysteine and the closing phenylalanine or tryptophan. Fields, in order: D gene, J gene, clone size, V gene, CDR3 protein, CDR3 DNA. A D gene is named only where the DNA matches it firmly. Rows may omit the clone size; those that give it use once, few, many or a size class.

d_call: .; j_call: TRBJ1-5; clone_size: medium-sized; v_call: TRBV11-2; cdr3_aa: CASVGAINQPQHF; cdr3_nt: TGTGCCAGTGTAGGGGCAATTAATCAGCCCCAGCATTTT
d_call: TRBD1; j_call: TRBJ2-7; clone_size: .; v_call: TRBV28; cdr3_aa: CASSSGQGVHEQYF; cdr3_nt: TGTGCCAGCAGTTCGGGACAGGGGGTACACGAGCAGTACTTC
d_call: .; j_call: TRBJ2-7; clone_size: .; v_call: TRBV27; cdr3_aa: CASSSRDGSYEQYF; cdr3_nt: TGTGCCAGCAGTTCACGGGACGGCTCCTACGAGCAGTACTTC
d_call: TRBD2; j_call: TRBJ2-1; clone_size: .; v_call: TRBV5-1; cdr3_aa: CASSLAGGRNEQFF; cdr3_nt: TGCGCCAGCAGCCTAGCGGGAGGTCGGAATGAGCAGTTCTTC
d_call: .; j_call: TRBJ2-7; clone_size: .; v_call: TRBV6-1; cdr3_aa: CASSPRGDSYEQYF; cdr3_nt: TGTGCCAGCAGCCCCAGGGGGGACTCGTACGAGCAGTACTTC
d_call: .; j_call: TRBJ2-1; clone_size: .; v_call: TRBV2; cdr3_aa: CASSTGGYEQFF; cdr3_nt: TGTGCCAGCAGCACCGGAGGCTATGAGCAGTTCTTC
d_call: .; j_call: TRBJ2-3; clone_size: .; v_call: TRBV19; cdr3_aa: CASSPLGVSTDTQYF; cdr3_nt: TGTGCCAGTAGTCCTCTAGGCGTTAGCACAGATACGCAGTATTTT
d_call: TRBD2; j_call: TRBJ2-5; clone_size: .; v_call: TRBV6-5; cdr3_aa: CASRIAGVETQYF; cdr3_nt: TGTGCCAGCAGAATAGCGGGAGTAGAGACCCAGTACTTC
d_call: .; j_call: TRBJ1-2; clone_size: .; v_call: TRBV5-6; cdr3_aa: CASSLVQDRYTF; cdr3_nt: TGTGCCAGCAGCTTGGTGCAAGATCGCTACACCTTC
d_call: .; j_call: TRBJ2-7; clone_size: .; v_call: TRBV6-5; cdr3_aa: CASSLQGTYEQYF; cdr3_nt: TGTGCCAGCAGTTTACAGGGAACCTACGAGCAGTACTTC
d_call: .; j_call: TRBJ1-1; clone_size: .; v_call: TRBV13; cdr3_aa: CASSGGTRTEAFF; cdr3_nt: TGTGCCAGCAGCGGCGGGACAAGGACTGAAGCTTTCTTT
d_call: .; j_call: TRBJ1-4; clone_size: .; v_call: TRBV11-3; cdr3_aa: CASSLGYNEKLFF; cdr3_nt: TGTGCCAGCAGCTTAGGGTATAATGAAAAACTGTTTTTT
d_call: .; j_call: TRBJ2-7; clone_size: few; v_call: TRBV30; cdr3_aa: CAWTARESYEQYF; cdr3_nt: TGTGCCTGGACCGCCAGGGAGAGCTACGAGCAGTACTTC
d_call: .; j_call: TRBJ1-2; clone_size: .; v_call: TRBV2; cdr3_aa: CASSDRHGYTF; cdr3_nt: TGTGCCAGCAGTGACAGACATGGCTACACCTTC
d_call: TRBD2; j_call: TRBJ2-1; clone_size: few; v_call: TRBV7-2; cdr3_aa: CASSLLGGRAGNEQFF; cdr3_nt: TGTGCCAGCAGCTTACTCGGAGGGAGGGCCGGCAATGAGCAGTTCTTC
d_call: .; j_call: TRBJ1-1; clone_size: .; v_call: TRBV19; cdr3_aa: CASSMTPMNTEAFF; cdr3_nt: TGTGCCAGTAGTATGACACCTATGAACACTGAAGCTTTCTTT
d_call: .; j_call: TRBJ2-1; clone_size: .; v_call: TRBV6-5; cdr3_aa: CASRDNEQFF; cdr3_nt: TGTGCCAGCCGAGACAATGAGCAGTTCTTC
d_call: TRBD1; j_call: TRBJ2-7; clone_size: few; v_call: TRBV11-2; cdr3_aa: CASSSRSGGYEQYF; cdr3_nt: TGTGCCAGCAGCTCTCGGTCAGGGGGCTACGAGCAGTACTTC
d_call: .; j_call: TRBJ2-7; clone_size: .; v_call: TRBV27; cdr3_aa: CASSLSAQEEEYF; cdr3_nt: TGTGCCAGCAGTTTATCGGCCCAGGAGGAGGAGTACTTC
d_call: TRBD1; j_call: TRBJ2-3; clone_size: .; v_call: TRBV6-5; cdr3_aa: CASRNRDRGTDTQYF; cdr3_nt: TGTGCCAGCAGAAACCGGGACAGGGGGACAGATACGCAGTATTTT